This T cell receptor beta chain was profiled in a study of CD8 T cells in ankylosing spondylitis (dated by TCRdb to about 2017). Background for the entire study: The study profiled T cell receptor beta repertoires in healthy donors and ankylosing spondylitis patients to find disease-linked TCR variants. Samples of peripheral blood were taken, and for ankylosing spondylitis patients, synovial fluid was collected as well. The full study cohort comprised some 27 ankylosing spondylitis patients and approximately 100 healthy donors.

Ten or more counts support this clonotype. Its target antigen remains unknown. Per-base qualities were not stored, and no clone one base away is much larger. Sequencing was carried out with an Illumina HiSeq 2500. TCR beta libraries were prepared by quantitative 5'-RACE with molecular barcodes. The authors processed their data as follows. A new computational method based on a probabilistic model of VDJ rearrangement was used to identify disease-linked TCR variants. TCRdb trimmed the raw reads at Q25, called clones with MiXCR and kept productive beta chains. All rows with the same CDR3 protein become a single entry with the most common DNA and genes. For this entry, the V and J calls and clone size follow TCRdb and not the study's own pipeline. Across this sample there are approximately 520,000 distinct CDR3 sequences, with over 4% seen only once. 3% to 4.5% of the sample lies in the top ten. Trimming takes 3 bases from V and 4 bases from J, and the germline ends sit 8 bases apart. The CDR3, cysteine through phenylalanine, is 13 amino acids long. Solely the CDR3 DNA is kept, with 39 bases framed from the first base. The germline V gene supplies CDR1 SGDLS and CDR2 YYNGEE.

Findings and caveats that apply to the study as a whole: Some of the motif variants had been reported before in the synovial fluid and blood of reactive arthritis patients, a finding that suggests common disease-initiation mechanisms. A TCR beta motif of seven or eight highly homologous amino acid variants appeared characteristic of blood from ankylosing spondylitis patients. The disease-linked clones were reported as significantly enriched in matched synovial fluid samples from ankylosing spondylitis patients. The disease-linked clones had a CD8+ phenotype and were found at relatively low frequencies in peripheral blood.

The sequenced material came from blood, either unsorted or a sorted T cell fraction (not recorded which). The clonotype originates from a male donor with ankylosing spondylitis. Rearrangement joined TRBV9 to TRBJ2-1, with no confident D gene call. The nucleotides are TGTGCCAGCAGCGCCGACCAATACAATGAGCAGTTCTTC. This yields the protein CASSADQYNEQFF.